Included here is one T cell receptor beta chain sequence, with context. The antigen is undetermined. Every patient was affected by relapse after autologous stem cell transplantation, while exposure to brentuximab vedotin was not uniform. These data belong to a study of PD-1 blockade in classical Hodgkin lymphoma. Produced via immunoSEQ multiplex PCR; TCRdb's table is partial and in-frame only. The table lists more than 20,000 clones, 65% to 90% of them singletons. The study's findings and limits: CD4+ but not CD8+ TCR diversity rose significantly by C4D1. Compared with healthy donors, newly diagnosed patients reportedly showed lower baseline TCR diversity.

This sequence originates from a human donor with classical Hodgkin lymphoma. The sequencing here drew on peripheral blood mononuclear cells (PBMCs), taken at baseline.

CDR3 bases: TGCGCCAGCAGCGTCCAGGGGTACGAGCAGTACTTC. This codes for CASSVQGYEQYF. The chain combines TRBV5-1 with TRBJ2-5; D possibly corresponds to TRBD1 (6 bases). The DNA end is a closer match to TRBJ2-7, so the J assignment may be wrong. Germline lookup yields CDR1 SGHRS and CDR2 YFSETQ. This CDR3 is built from 12 residues.